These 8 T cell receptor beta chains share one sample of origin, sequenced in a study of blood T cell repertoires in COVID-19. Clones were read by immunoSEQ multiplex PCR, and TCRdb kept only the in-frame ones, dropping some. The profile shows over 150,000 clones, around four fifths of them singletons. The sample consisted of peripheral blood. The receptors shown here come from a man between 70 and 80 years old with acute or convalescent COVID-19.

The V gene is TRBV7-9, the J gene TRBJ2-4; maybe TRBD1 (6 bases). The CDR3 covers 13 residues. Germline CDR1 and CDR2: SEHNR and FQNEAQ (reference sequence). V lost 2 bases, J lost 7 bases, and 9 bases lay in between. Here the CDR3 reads CASSLLGANIQYF. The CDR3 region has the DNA TGTGCCAGCAGCTTATTGGGGGCGAACATTCAGTACTTC.

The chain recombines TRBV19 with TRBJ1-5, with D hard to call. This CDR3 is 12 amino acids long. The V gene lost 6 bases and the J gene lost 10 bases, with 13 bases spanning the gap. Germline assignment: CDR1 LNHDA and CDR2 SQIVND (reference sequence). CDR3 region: CASSTRLSPQHF. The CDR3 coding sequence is TGTGCCAGTAGCACCAGATTAAGTCCCCAGCATTTT.

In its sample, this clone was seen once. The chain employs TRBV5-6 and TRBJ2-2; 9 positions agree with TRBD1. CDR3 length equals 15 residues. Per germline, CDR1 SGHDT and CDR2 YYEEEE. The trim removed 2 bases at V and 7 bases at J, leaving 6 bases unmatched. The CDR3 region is CASSFGTGLGGELFF. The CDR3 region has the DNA TGTGCCAGCAGCTTCGGGACAGGGCTAGGCGGGGAGCTGTTTTTT.

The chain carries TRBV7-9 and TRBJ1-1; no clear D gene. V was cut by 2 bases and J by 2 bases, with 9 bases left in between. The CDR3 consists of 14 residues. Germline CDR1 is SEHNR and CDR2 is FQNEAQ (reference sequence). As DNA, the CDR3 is TGTGCCAGCAGCTTACTGGCATCCAACACTGAAGCTTTCTTT. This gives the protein CASSLLASNTEAFF.

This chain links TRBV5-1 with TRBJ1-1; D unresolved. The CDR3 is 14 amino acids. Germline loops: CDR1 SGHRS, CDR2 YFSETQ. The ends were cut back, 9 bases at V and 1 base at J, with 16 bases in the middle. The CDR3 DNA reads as TGCGCCACTAATGAGGGCATCACGAACACTGAAGCTTTCTTT. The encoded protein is CATNEGITNTEAFF.

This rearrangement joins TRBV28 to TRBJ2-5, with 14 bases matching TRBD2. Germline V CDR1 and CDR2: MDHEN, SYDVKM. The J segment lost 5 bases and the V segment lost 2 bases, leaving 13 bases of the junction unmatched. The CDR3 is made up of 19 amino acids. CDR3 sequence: CASSLAPGLAGALWETQYF. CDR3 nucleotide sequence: TGTGCCAGCAGTTTAGCACCGGGACTAGCGGGAGCCCTTTGGGAGACCCAGTACTTC.

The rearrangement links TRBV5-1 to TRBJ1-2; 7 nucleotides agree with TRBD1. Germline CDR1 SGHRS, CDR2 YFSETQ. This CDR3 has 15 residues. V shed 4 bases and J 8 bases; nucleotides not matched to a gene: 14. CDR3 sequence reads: CASSPRQGTAQGYTF. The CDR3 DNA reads TGCGCCAGCAGCCCAAGACAGGGAACGGCTCAGGGCTACACCTTC.

The CDR3, as DNA: TGCAGCGTTGGGGCCCGGGACAGGGGTTCGTTTGGTTTCTTT. This translates into CSVGARDRGSFGFF. The V gene is TRBV29-1, the J gene TRBJ1-1; 10 nucleotides agree with TRBD1. V was clipped by 4 bases and J by 13 bases; unmatched bases: 15. The CDR3 has 14 residues. Germline loops: CDR1 SQVTM, CDR2 ANQGSEA.